Below, 18 T cell receptor beta chains from the same sample are listed, as sequenced in a study of T cell responses to AZD1222 COVID-19 vaccine (dated by TCRdb to the early 2020s). The time point label on this specimen signifies: about 28 days (+/-7) after the second vaccine dose. The method behind the library was the immunoSEQ multiplex PCR assay. This immuneACCESS table, as held by TCRdb, lists in-frame sequences with V and J called but not all clones. Of the missing ones, under half trace to an unresolved V gene in checked studies; the others have no known cause. For this sample there are some 150,000 clones; about 90% appear just once. The top ten hold roughly 9.7% of the sample. Sequenced here: peripheral blood, sampled 28 days after the second AZD1222 dose. The receptors come from an adult who received the AZD1222 COVID-19 vaccine.

The rearrangement links TRBV11-2 to TRBJ2-1; 8 bases map to TRBD2. Germline V gene sequence: CDR1 SGHAT, CDR2 FQNNGV. With 5 bases clipped from V and 4 bases from J, the junction kept 10 bases outside the gene matches. The CDR3 contains 16 residues. The CDR3 DNA follows: TGTGCCAGCAGCGCCCAAGGGAGCGGGGGTTACAATGAGCAGTTCTTC. It specifies CASSAQGSGGYNEQFF.

This chain joins TRBV7-3 and TRBJ1-1, with TRBD1 as a possible D gene (6 bases). The V end lost 2 bases, the J end lost 4 bases, and 11 bases lay between the germline ends. The CDR3 covers 14 residues. The germline gives CDR1 SGHTA, CDR2 FQGTGA. This CDR3 reads CASSLSTGSTEAFF. The CDR3 DNA follows: TGTGCCAGCAGCTTATCTACAGGGAGCACTGAAGCTTTCTTT.

V gene TRBV28 combines with J gene TRBJ2-7, with D unclear. Deletions cut 3 bases from V and 4 bases from J, with 13 bases between. Germline CDR1 reads MDHEN; CDR2 reads SYDVKM. This CDR3 has 14 residues. The CDR3 is CASSFLGPRYEQYF. In nucleotides, the CDR3 is TGTGCCAGCAGTTTCCTAGGACCGAGATACGAGCAGTACTTC.

The rearrangement joins TRBV28 to TRBJ2-3, with TRBD1 identical over 8 bases. This CDR3 contains 14 residues. The V and J ends lost 2 bases and 9 bases, in that order; junction bases with no gene match: 7. Per germline, CDR1 MDHEN and CDR2 SYDVKM. CDR3 in DNA: TGTGCCAGCAGTTTAATGCAGGGGGCAGGGACGCAGTATTTT. This sequence encodes CASSLMQGAGTQYF.

This sequence joins TRBV29-1 and TRBJ1-2; 8 positions match TRBD1. V gave up 6 bases and J gave up 6 bases; unmatched junction bases: 9. There are 13 residues in the CDR3. Germline CDR1 reads SQVTM; CDR2 reads ANQGSEA. The CDR3 nucleotides are TGCAGCGTATCCCGACAGGGGCTCGATGGCTACACCTTC. Residues: CSVSRQGLDGYTF.

The chain employs TRBV5-4 and TRBJ2-1; 13 bases are a match to TRBD2. Germline CDR1 is SGHNT and CDR2 is YYREEE (reference sequence). There are 19 residues in the CDR3. The V gene end was trimmed by 4 bases and the J gene end by 4 bases; junction bases not matched to a gene: 14. CDR3 nucleotides: TGTGCCAGCAGCGGGCTCACTAGCGGGAGGGCCTTGGGTTACAATGAGCAGTTCTTC. This gives the protein CASSGLTSGRALGYNEQFF.

This chain joins TRBV7-9 and TRBJ2-1; the match to TRBD2 covers 14 bases. After removal of 5 bases from V and 7 bases from J, the junction contained 4 bases not matched to a gene. The CDR3 sequence is 15 residues long. The germline V gene has CDR1 SEHNR and CDR2 FQNEAQ (reference sequence). CDR3 in amino acids: CASSQTSGRGNEQFF. In nucleotides, the CDR3 is TGTGCCAGCAGCCAGACTAGCGGGAGGGGTAATGAGCAGTTCTTC. Combining the CDR3 with reference TRBV7-9 and TRBJ2-1 gives the whole variable domain DTGVSQNPRHKITKRGQNVTFRCDPISEHNRLYWYRQTLGQGPEFLTYFQNEAQLEKSRLLSDRFSAERPKGSFSTLEIQRTEQGDSAMYLCASSQTSGRGNEQFFGPGTRLTVL.

The V and J genes are TRBV21-1 and TRBJ1-5. TRBV21-1 is marked as a pseudogene. CDR3 length: 15 residues. In DNA form, the CDR3 reads TGTGCCAGCAGCATTCGGACGGATAGCAATCAGCCCCAGCATTTT. This gives the protein CASSIRTDSNQPQHF.

The CDR3 DNA sequence: TGCGCCAGCAGCTTCAATGGACAGGGGGGTACGGGAGGAAACACCATATATTTT. This translates into CASSFNGQGGTGGNTIYF. The gene calls are TRBV5-1 and TRBJ1-3, with 10 bases aligning to TRBD1. Germline V gene lookup returns CDR1 SGHRS and CDR2 YFSETQ. CDR3 length equals 18 residues. V gave up 2 bases and J gave up 4 bases; unmatched junction bases: 12.

The chain recombines TRBV6-5 with TRBJ1-4; tentatively, D is TRBD1 (6 bases). V was shortened by 5 bases and J by 4 bases, with 14 bases between the two germline ends. Germline CDR1 reads MNHEY; CDR2 reads SVGAGI. The CDR3 is made up of 15 amino acids. The CDR3 coding sequence is TGTGCCAGCAGTCCCGGGGGCCTGGGTAATGAAAAACTGTTTTTT. This gives the protein CASSPGGLGNEKLFF.

This rearrangement joins TRBV5-1 to TRBJ2-7; the D call may be TRBD1 or TRBD2 (6 bases each). Germline CDR1 reads SGHRS; CDR2 reads YFSETQ. The CDR3 totals 18 residues. Trimming pared 4 bases from V and 2 bases from J, leaving 25 bases between. This chain's CDR3 is CASSTRQVAGTEPYEQYF. In DNA form, the CDR3 reads TGCGCCAGCAGCACAAGACAGGTTGCCGGGACTGAACCCTACGAGCAGTACTTC.

This clone was picked up one time. The V call is TRBV11-3, the J call TRBJ2-5; D is undetermined. CDR3 size: 15 residues. Trimming shortened V by 1 base and J by 0 bases, and 9 bases separated the two germline ends. The germline gives CDR1 SGHNT, CDR2 YENEEA. CDR3 region: CASSLGQTDQETQYF. The CDR3 DNA follows: TGTGCCAGCAGCTTAGGACAAACAGACCAAGAGACCCAGTACTTC.

This clone is a singleton in its sample. This rearrangement joins TRBV10-3 to TRBJ2-1; 9 bases line up with TRBD2. With V trimmed by 0 bases and J by 8 bases, 8 bases remained unmatched. Germline V gene data show CDR1 as ENHRY and CDR2 as SYGVKD. CDR3 size: 16 residues. CDR3 amino acids: CAISESLAGERDEQFF. The CDR3 DNA reads TGTGCCATCAGTGAGTCGTTAGCGGGGGAGAGGGATGAGCAGTTCTTC.

The J gene is TRBJ1-6, the V gene TRBV6-5, with TRBD1 matching 7 bases. Germline values: CDR1 MNHEY, CDR2 SVGAGI. The ends lost 6 bases at V and 6 bases at J; junction bases unmatched: 8. The CDR3 is made up of 15 amino acids. CDR3 loop: CASSINRDSNSPLHF. The CDR3 region has the DNA TGTGCCAGCAGCATTAACCGGGACAGTAATTCACCCCTCCACTTT.

This chain links TRBV5-6 with TRBJ2-2; D ambiguous. The CDR3 length is 13 residues. Germline V gives CDR1 SGHDT, CDR2 YYEEEE. V was trimmed by 4 bases and J by 4 bases, leaving 8 bases between them. DNA for the CDR3: TGTGCCAGCAGCCCCGAGCCCACCGGGGAGCTGTTTTTT. It is translated as CASSPEPTGELFF.

About this clone: One end of the junction varies from germline; a read error may be responsible. The rearrangement uses TRBV7-7 and TRBJ2-3; D is perhaps TRBD1 (7 bases). CDR1 SSHAT and CDR2 FNYEAQ come from the germline V gene (reference sequence). This CDR3 spans 17 amino acids. The CDR3: CASSRPWRGRRPDTQYF. CDR3 nucleotide sequence: TGTGCTAGCAGCCGCCCGTGGAGGGGGCGCCGCCCAGATACGCAGTATTTT.

This chain links TRBV5-4 with TRBJ2-3, with 11 nucleotides matching TRBD1. V dropped 3 bases and J dropped 4; count of bases not matched to a gene: 1. The germline CDR1 and CDR2 sequences are SGHNT and YYREEE (reference sequence). The CDR3 is made up of 14 amino acids. CDR3 nucleotides: TGTGCCAGCAGCTGGGGACAGGGGGCAGATACGCAGTATTTT. Its translation is CASSWGQGADTQYF.

This clone was found once. The chain joins TRBV19 to TRBJ2-7; D is undetermined. Trimming removed 3 bases at V and 0 bases at J, with 12 bases between. The CDR3 covers 15 residues. Germline CDR1 LNHDA, CDR2 SQIVND (reference sequence). DNA for the CDR3: TGTGCCAGTAGTATCGCCTCTTGGAGCTCCTACGAGCAGTACTTC. As protein: CASSIASWSSYEQYF.